The table lists the clone carrying this TCR beta chain with many counts. Its antigen is as yet unknown. This record belongs to a study of neurological immune-mediated disorders. The CDR3 has 12 amino acids. Germline values: CDR1 SGHRS, CDR2 YFSETQ. V lost 5 bases and J 4 bases, leaving 10 bases between the germline ends. Overall study findings and caveats: Multiple sclerosis was found to have the least TCR clonal expansion, below healthy controls, and HTLV-1-associated myelopathy the most. One related-CDR3 cluster, identified by phylogenetic grouping, held the repertoires of 18 of 34 multiple sclerosis patients and was a possible signature.

Every sequencing run returned over 190 million TCR-beta sequences, which were derived from 15-18 subjects. TCRdb analysed the 5' RACE reads with MiXCR anew, one entry per CDR3 protein. Altogether about 87,000 distinct CDR3 sequences are present, 3.5% being singletons, with the ten largest covering less than 3.5%. This sequence originates from a woman in her 50s with multiple sclerosis. The chain carries TRBV5-1 and TRBJ2-7; D unresolved. Sequencing was carried out using PBMCs. The CDR3 protein is CASRSSNYEQYF. CDR3 coding DNA: TGCGCCAGCAGAAGCTCTAATTACGAGCAGTACTTC.